The clone carrying this TCR beta chain has a count of ten or more. The antigen is undetermined. CDR1 is SGHDT, CDR2 YYEEEE, per germline. V was pared by 4 bases and J by 6 bases, with 8 bases between. The CDR3 is 12 residues long. The sample comes from a study of T cells in Graves' hyperthyroidism and ophthalmopathy. Findings and caveats of the study: Most thyroid clonotypes with frequency above 0.001 were detected in blood.

Thyroid ultrasound, orbital computed tomography, clinical symptoms, and serum thyroxine and TRAb underpinned diagnoses. The CDR3 regions of TCR beta were amplified from RNA transcripts. RT-PCR in the first round (using the HTBI primer set) targeted the TCR CDR3. A single record per CDR3 protein comes from TCRdb applying MiXCR to the multiplex PCR reads. The top ten clones hold around 17% of a sample with hundreds of thousands of distinct CDR3 sequences, 15% to 20% of them seen once. Sample: blood. This TCR was recovered from a woman aged 18-29 years with Graves' ophthalmopathy. The chain is built from TRBV5-6 and TRBJ2-1; TRBD2 might be the D (5 bases). CDR3 coding DNA: TGTGCCAGCAGCCGCGCGGGCAATGAGCAGTTCTTC. Encoded protein: CASSRAGNEQFF.